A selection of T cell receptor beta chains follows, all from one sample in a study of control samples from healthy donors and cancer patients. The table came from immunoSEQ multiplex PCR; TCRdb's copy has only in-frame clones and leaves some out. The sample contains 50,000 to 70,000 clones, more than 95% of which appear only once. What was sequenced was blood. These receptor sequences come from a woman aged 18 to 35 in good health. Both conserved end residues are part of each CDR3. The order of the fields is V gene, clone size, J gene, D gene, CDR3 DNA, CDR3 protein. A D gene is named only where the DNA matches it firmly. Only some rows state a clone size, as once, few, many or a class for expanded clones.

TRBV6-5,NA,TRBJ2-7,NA,TGTGCCAGCGAGATCTCAACCGGCAGCGCCTACGAGCAGTACTTC,CASEISTGSAYEQYF
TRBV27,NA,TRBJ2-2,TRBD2,TGTGCCAGCAGTTTACAGCGGGGGGGCACCGGGGAGCTGTTTTTT,CASSLQRGGTGELFF
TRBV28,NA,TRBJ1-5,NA,TGTGCCAGCAGTATTCAGGTTAAGCCCCAGCATTTT,CASSIQVKPQHF
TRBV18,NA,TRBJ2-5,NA,TGTGCCAGCTCACCAACCAGGGAAGAGACCCAGTACTTC,CASSPTREETQYF
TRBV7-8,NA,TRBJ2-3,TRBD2,TGTGCCAGCAGCTATGGGACTAGCGGGGGCACAGATACGCAGTATTTT,CASSYGTSGGTDTQYF
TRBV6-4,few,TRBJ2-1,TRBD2,TGTGCCAGCAGTGACGAGCGGGGGGGCGGCAATGAGCAGTTCTTC,CASSDERGGGNEQFF
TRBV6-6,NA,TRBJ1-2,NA,TGTGCCAGCAGTCCTCGAGGGAGGGGCTATGGCTACACCTTC,CASSPRGRGYGYTF
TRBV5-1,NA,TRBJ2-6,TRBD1,TGCGCCAGCAGCTGGAGGACAGGGCGAGGGGCCAACGTCCTGACTTTC,CASSWRTGRGANVLTF
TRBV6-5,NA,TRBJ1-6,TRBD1,TGTGCCAGCAGACCAGGGGGCTCCTATAATTCACCCCTCCACTTT,CASRPGGSYNSPLHF
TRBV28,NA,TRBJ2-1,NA,TGTGCCAGCAGTTTTGGGGGTGAGCAGTTCTTC,CASSFGGEQFF
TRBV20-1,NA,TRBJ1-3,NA,TGCAGTGCTAGGCGACAGGACACCATATATTTT,CSARRQDTIYF
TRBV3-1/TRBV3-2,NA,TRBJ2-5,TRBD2,TGTGCCAGCAGCCAAGATGGCCGGGGGGGGCCCGAGACCCAGTACTTC,CASSQDGRGGPETQYF
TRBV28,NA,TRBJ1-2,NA,TGTGCCAGCAGTTCGATCCCCGTGGGTAACTATGGCTACACCTTC,CASSSIPVGNYGYTF
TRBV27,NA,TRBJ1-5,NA,TGTGCCAGCAAGCGAGCACTCCATCAGCCCCAGCATTTT,CASKRALHQPQHF
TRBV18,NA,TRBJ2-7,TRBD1,TGTGCCAGCTCAGCGGGACAGGGTGGCTACGAGCAGTACTTC,CASSAGQGGYEQYF
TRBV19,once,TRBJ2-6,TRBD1,TGTGCCAGTAGTCGGGACAGGGGCACCTCTGGGGCCAACGTCCTGACTTTC,CASSRDRGTSGANVLTF
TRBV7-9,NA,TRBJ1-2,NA,TGTGCCAGCAGCTTAGGGGGTTCCTATGGCTACACCTTC,CASSLGGSYGYTF
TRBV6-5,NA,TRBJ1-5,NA,TGTGCCAGCAGACGCCAGGGTTACAATCAGCCCCAGCATTTT,CASRRQGYNQPQHF
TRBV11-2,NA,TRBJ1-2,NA,TGTGCCAGCGGTTCGACTACAGGGATAAACTATGGCTACACCTTC,CASGSTTGINYGYTF
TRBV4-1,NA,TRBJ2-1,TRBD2,TGCGCCAGCAGCCCCCGCGATGTTAGCGGGGGGGCGCGTGAGCAGTTCTTC,CASSPRDVSGGAREQFF
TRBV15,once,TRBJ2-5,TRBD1,TGTGCCACCAGCAGAGGGGGCCTGACAGGGGGCTTACCCCAAGAGACCCAGTACTTC,CATSRGGLTGGLPQETQYF
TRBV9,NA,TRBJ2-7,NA,TGTGCCAGCAGCGTAGACCCCGGGGGTGTCCGCGAGCAGTACTTC,CASSVDPGGVREQYF
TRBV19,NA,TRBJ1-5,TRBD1,TGTGCCAGTAGTGGGCGACAGGGTGGCAATCAGCCCCAGCATTTT,CASSGRQGGNQPQHF
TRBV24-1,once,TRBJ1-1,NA,TGTGCCACCAGTGAGTGCCCGGGGGCTGAAGAAGCTTTCTTT,CATSECPGAEEAFF
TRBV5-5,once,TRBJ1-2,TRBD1,TGTGCCAGCAGCTTGGGGACAGGGGGCGGCTACACCTTC,CASSLGTGGGYTF
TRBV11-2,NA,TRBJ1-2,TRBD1,TGTGCCAGCAGCGAAAGGTCGGGACAGGGTGAATATGGCTACACCTTC,CASSERSGQGEYGYTF
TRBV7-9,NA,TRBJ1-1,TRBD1,TGTGCCAGCAGCCCAGGGTGGCAGGGGGACACTGAAGCTTTCTTT,CASSPGWQGDTEAFF
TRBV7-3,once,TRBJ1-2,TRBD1,TGTGCCAGCAGCTTTGACAGGGATGGGAGGGGCTACACCTTC,CASSFDRDGRGYTF
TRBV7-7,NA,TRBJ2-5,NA,TGTGCCAGCAGCTTAGCGTTGGCGTCAACCCAGTACTTC,CASSLALASTQYF
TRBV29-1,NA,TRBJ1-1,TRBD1,TGCAGCGTGTGGGGACAGGGAAGAACTGAAGCTTTCTTT,CSVWGQGRTEAFF
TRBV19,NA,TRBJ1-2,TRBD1,TGTGCCAGTAGTAGCGGACAGGGGGGGAACTATGGCTACACCTTC,CASSSGQGGNYGYTF
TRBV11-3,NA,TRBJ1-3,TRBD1,TGTGCCAGCAGCCAACAGGGGACTGGAAACACCATATATTTT,CASSQQGTGNTIYF
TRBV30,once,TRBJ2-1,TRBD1,TGTGCCTGGACCCGACAGGGGGCTGGATACAATGAGCAGTTCTTC,CAWTRQGAGYNEQFF
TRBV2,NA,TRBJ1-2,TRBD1,TGTGCCAGCAATGACCTGAGACAGGGGGATGACTACACCTTC,CASNDLRQGDDYTF
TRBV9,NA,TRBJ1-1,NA,TGTGCCAGCAGCCCCCATCCGGGACAAGAAGCTTTCTTT,CASSPHPGQEAFF